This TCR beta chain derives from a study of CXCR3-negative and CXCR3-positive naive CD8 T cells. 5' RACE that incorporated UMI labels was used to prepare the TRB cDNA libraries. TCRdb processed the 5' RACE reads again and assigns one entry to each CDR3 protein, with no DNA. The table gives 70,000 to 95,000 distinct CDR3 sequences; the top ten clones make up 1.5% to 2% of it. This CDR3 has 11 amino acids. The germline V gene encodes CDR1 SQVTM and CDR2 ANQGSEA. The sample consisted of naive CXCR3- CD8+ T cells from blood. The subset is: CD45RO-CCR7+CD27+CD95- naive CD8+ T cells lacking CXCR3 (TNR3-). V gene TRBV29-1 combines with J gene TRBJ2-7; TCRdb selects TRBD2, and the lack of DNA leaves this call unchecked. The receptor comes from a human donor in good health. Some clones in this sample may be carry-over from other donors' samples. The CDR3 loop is CSVEDGSEQYF.